Sequencing of this T cell receptor (beta chain) was carried out in a study of blood T cell repertoires in COVID-19. Study overall: T cells, B-cell-depleted T cells, or PBMCs supplied cDNA or gDNA.

CDR1 GTSNPN and CDR2 SVGIG come from the germline V gene (reference sequence). Trimming removed 4 bases from V and 5 bases from J, with 14 bases in between. CDR3 size: 13 residues. Generated by immunoSEQ multiplex PCR, the TCRdb table keeps only in-frame clones and is missing some. Here the sample spans under 140,000 clones, roughly 80% being singletons. The sequenced material came from peripheral blood. The TCR comes from a woman aged 55-70 years with acute or convalescent COVID-19. The chain employs TRBV30 and TRBJ1-1; a possible D gene is TRBD1 (6 bases). The CDR3 DNA reads as TGTGCCTGGATTGGACAGTTCAAGACTGAAGCTTTCTTT. Translating it yields CAWIGQFKTEAFF.